The 25 T cell receptor beta chains given below trace back to one sample, sequenced in a study of blood T cell repertoires in COVID-19. Some clones are missing from TCRdb's copy, which holds only in-frame ones; the method was immunoSEQ multiplex PCR. This repertoire shows tens of thousands of clones, 86% found once; its top ten account for less than 35%. Sequencing input: peripheral blood. The receptors were gathered from a man over 45 with active or convalescent COVID-19.

The rearrangement uses TRBV10-1 and TRBJ2-7; 11 bases line up with TRBD2. The V and J ends lost 3 bases and 4 bases, in that order; junction bases with no gene match: 5. The germline V gene encodes CDR1 WNHNN and CDR2 SYGVQD (reference sequence). This CDR3 has 15 residues. In nucleotides, the CDR3 is TGCGCCAGCAGTGACCCTAGCGGGGGGCAGTACGAGCAGTACTTC. This sequence encodes CASSDPSGGQYEQYF.

The V and J genes are TRBV3-1 (or the pseudogene TRBV3-2) and TRBJ2-5, with D maybe TRBD2 (5 bases). This CDR3 is 13 amino acids long. Germline CDR1 and CDR2: LGHDT and YNNKEL (reference sequence). Trimming took 1 base from V and 4 from J, leaving 7 bases between them. CDR3 in amino acids: CASSQVAGETQYF. The CDR3 DNA is TGTGCCAGCAGCCAAGTGGCGGGAGAGACCCAGTACTTC.

This clone was found a few times. The V and J genes are TRBV11-2 and TRBJ2-2; the match to TRBD1 covers 9 bases. Trimming at V came to 4 bases and at J to 5 bases, leaving 8 bases not matched to a gene. Germline CDR1 and CDR2: SGHAT and FQNNGV. The CDR3 is made up of 16 amino acids. The DNA for the CDR3 is TGTGCCAGCAGCTCGAGGACAGGGGATTTTACCGGGGAGCTGTTTTTT. This translates into CASSSRTGDFTGELFF.

V gene TRBV7-9 combines with J gene TRBJ2-5, with D maybe TRBD1 (6 bases). Trimming left V 2 bases short and J 5 bases short, with 12 bases between. Germline V gene lookup returns CDR1 SEHNR and CDR2 FQNEAQ (reference sequence). The CDR3 sequence is 14 residues long. This chain's CDR3 is CASSLYGQGETQYF. The CDR3 DNA reads TGTGCCAGCAGCTTATATGGGCAGGGGGAGACCCAGTACTTC.

V gene TRBV3-1 (or the pseudogene TRBV3-2) combines with J gene TRBJ2-3; TRBD2 matches 8 bases. From germline, CDR1 is LGHDT and CDR2 YNNKEL (reference sequence). J was trimmed by 2 bases and V by 8 bases; bases with no gene match: 6. The CDR3 sequence is 14 residues long. The CDR3, as DNA: TGTGCCAGCTCGTGGCGGGAGGCCACAGATACGCAGTATTTT. This gives the protein CASSWREATDTQYF.

The chain has TRBV11-3 and TRBJ2-2; 9 bases fit TRBD1. CDR1 and CDR2 from the germline V gene are SGHNT and YENEEA. V lost 3 bases and J lost 5; bases outside the gene matches: 1. This CDR3 region has 14 residues. The CDR3 region has the DNA TGTGCCAGCAGCTTGACAGGGGGAACCGGGGAGCTGTTTTTT. Its protein product is CASSLTGGTGELFF.

Of note for this clone: The junction and the germline gene differ at one end; a read error may be behind it. The J gene is TRBJ2-7, the V gene TRBV3-1 (or the pseudogene TRBV3-2); 7 bases are a match to TRBD1. The germline V gene has CDR1 LGHDT and CDR2 YNNKEL (reference sequence). This CDR3 spans 12 amino acids. This CDR3 is CASSRRGQALFF. DNA for the CDR3: TGTGCCAGCAGCCGCCGCGGACAGGCCCTTTTCTTC.

J is TRBJ1-1 and V is TRBV5-6; TRBD1 aligns across 7 bases. CDR3 size: 13 residues. The V and J ends lost 3 bases and 5 bases, in that order; junction bases with no gene match: 4. The germline V gene has CDR1 SGHDT and CDR2 YYEEEE. This CDR3 reads CASSSGGSTEAFF. The CDR3 coding sequence is TGTGCCAGCAGCTCAGGGGGAAGTACTGAAGCTTTCTTT.

The chain recombines TRBV10-3 with TRBJ2-1; TRBD2 agrees at 7 bases. Per the germline V gene, CDR1 is ENHRY and CDR2 is SYGVKD. With V trimmed by 6 bases and J by 7 bases, 15 bases remained unmatched. The CDR3 consists of 16 residues. The CDR3 DNA follows: TGTGCCATCAGGTGGAATGAGGCTAGCGGAGGAAATGAGCAGTTCTTC. Translating it yields CAIRWNEASGGNEQFF.

The rearrangement joins TRBV9 to TRBJ2-3, with 7 bases matching TRBD2. Germline V lookup: CDR1 SGDLS, CDR2 YYNGEE. The length of the CDR3 is 16 residues. The trim removed 0 bases at V and 2 bases at J, leaving 6 bases unmatched. CDR3 residues: CASSVGASGTTDTQYF. The CDR3 coding sequence is TGTGCCAGCAGCGTAGGGGCTAGCGGTACCACAGATACGCAGTATTTT.

This chain links TRBV18 with TRBJ2-7, with 7 bases fitting TRBD1. CDR1 is KGHSH and CDR2 is LQKENI in the germline V gene. CDR3 size: 12 residues. V trimming: 4 bases; J trimming: 4 bases; junction bases outside the gene matches: 1. CDR3 sequence reads: CASSRQGYEQYF. CDR3 nucleotides: TGTGCCAGCTCACGACAGGGTTACGAGCAGTACTTC.

The chain carries TRBV24-1 and TRBJ2-3; 11 nucleotides align to TRBD2. The CDR3 covers 16 residues. The germline V gene encodes CDR1 KGHDR and CDR2 SFDVKD. The V and J ends lost 4 bases and 3 bases, in that order; junction bases with no gene match: 5. DNA of the CDR3: TGTGCCACCAGTGACCGCACTAGCGGGGGAACAGATACGCAGTATTTT. The encoded protein is CATSDRTSGGTDTQYF.

The chain employs TRBV7-6 and TRBJ2-3; the match to TRBD2 covers 10 bases. Germline V CDR1 and CDR2: SGHVS, FNYEAQ. Trimming took 5 bases from V and 6 from J; bases not matched to a gene: 11. The CDR3 sequence is 16 residues long. CDR3 region: CASSPLAGVDSDTQYF. Written as DNA, the CDR3 is TGTGCCAGCAGCCCGCTAGCGGGAGTCGATTCTGATACGCAGTATTTT.

Turning to this clone: In the same sample, other DNA sequences code for this CDR3. This chain uses TRBV5-1 with TRBJ2-2, with 7 bases identical to TRBD2. Germline values: CDR1 SGHRS, CDR2 YFSETQ. The V gene end was trimmed by 5 bases and the J gene end by 2 bases; junction bases not matched to a gene: 3. The CDR3 consists of 14 residues. CDR3 region: CASSLAANTGELFF. The CDR3 DNA follows: TGCGCCAGCAGTCTAGCGGCCAACACCGGGGAGCTGTTTTTT.

This chain links TRBV5-1 with TRBJ2-7, with 10 bases aligning to TRBD2. V gave up 0 bases and J gave up 3 bases; unmatched junction bases: 3. Germline V gives CDR1 SGHRS, CDR2 YFSETQ. The CDR3 consists of 15 residues. CDR3 region: CASSLGASGSYEQYF. Written as DNA, the CDR3 is TGCGCCAGCAGCTTGGGGGCTAGCGGGAGCTACGAGCAGTACTTC. The whole variable domain, remainder taken from reference TRBV5-1 and TRBJ2-7, is KAGVTQTPRYLIKTRGQQVTLSCSPISGHRSVSWYQQTPGQGLQFLFEYFSETQRNKGNFPGRFSGRQFSNSRSEMNVSTLELGDSALYLCASSLGASGSYEQYFGPGTRLTVT.

This clone was seen a few times. The CDR3 DNA reads TGTGCCAGCAGCTTAGAATGGGCCCGCGGGAGCTACGAGCAGTACTTC. Translated: CASSLEWARGSYEQYF. This chain links TRBV7-8 with TRBJ2-7; the match to TRBD2 covers 7 bases. Germline V gives CDR1 SGHVS, CDR2 FQNEAQ. The CDR3 consists of 16 residues. V trimming: 1 base; J trimming: 3 bases; junction bases outside the gene matches: 9.

This clone was seen just once. This chain joins TRBV27 and TRBJ2-4, with 16 bases fitting TRBD2. V shed 0 bases, J shed 6 bases, and the junction held 14 bases outside the gene matches. Germline CDR1 is MNHEY and CDR2 is SMNVEV (reference sequence). The CDR3 is made up of 21 amino acids. CDR3 DNA sequence: TGTGCCAGCAGTTTATCCTCCGTTCCCGGGACTAGCGGGGGGGCCGGAAACATTCAGTACTTC. Translating gives CASSLSSVPGTSGGAGNIQYF.

The chain recombines TRBV29-1 with TRBJ1-1, with a weak D call TRBD1 (5 bases). CDR3 length equals 15 residues. V was clipped by 4 bases and J by 0 bases, with 15 bases between them. CDR1 and CDR2 (germline): SQVTM, ANQGSEA. The DNA for the CDR3 is TGCAGCGTTGTAGGTGCAGGGCTAATGAACACTGAAGCTTTCTTT. Its translation: CSVVGAGLMNTEAFF.

The table lists this clone with a count of one. The chain carries TRBV5-6 and TRBJ2-1; 10 bases align to TRBD2. Germline V gives CDR1 SGHDT, CDR2 YYEEEE. This CDR3 has 15 amino acids. Unmatched junction bases numbered 2, after V lost 1 base and J lost 4 bases. DNA of the CDR3: TGTGCCAGCAGCTTGTTAGCGGGAGGTTACAATGAGCAGTTCTTC. This codes for CASSLLAGGYNEQFF.

The V gene is TRBV18, the J gene TRBJ1-3; unclear D gene. Trimming stripped 0 bases from V and 3 bases from J, with 3 bases between. The germline V gene has CDR1 KGHSH and CDR2 LQKENI. The CDR3 spans 13 residues. The CDR3 nucleotides are TGTGCCAGCTCACCACCGTATGGAAACACCATATATTTT. Its protein is CASSPPYGNTIYF. Full variable domain (missing parts from reference TRBV18 and TRBJ1-3): NAGVMQNPRHLVRRRGQEARLRCSPMKGHSHVYWYRQLPEEGLKFMVYLQKENIIDESGMPKERFSAEFPKEGPSILRIQQVVRGDSAAYFCASSPPYGNTIYFGEGSWLTVV.

This clone was counted once. This sequence joins TRBV9 and TRBJ1-4, with D hard to call. Germline values: CDR1 SGDLS, CDR2 YYNGEE. The CDR3 loop spans 15 amino acids. The V end was cut by 0 bases, the J end by 3 bases, with 9 bases between. CDR3 region: CASSVVSGSNEKLFF. The CDR3 DNA follows: TGTGCCAGCAGCGTAGTTTCCGGGTCTAATGAAAAACTGTTTTTT.

This clone was detected once. The J gene is TRBJ2-3, the V gene TRBV19; D may be TRBD1 (6 bases). The CDR3 extends over 15 amino acids. Between the trimmed V and J ends, which lost 6 bases and 2 bases, there was a span of 15 bases. CDR1 is LNHDA and CDR2 is SQIVND in the germline V gene (reference sequence). The CDR3 DNA follows: TGTGCCAGTAGCACTGAACAGGGCCTCACAGATACGCAGTATTTT. Translation gives CASSTEQGLTDTQYF.

This clone was found a few times. V and J are TRBV5-1 and TRBJ1-5; 11 bases are shared with TRBD1. Germline V CDR1 and CDR2: SGHRS, YFSETQ. The CDR3 sequence is 16 residues long. J was trimmed by 5 bases and V by 4 bases; bases with no gene match: 8. CDR3 amino acids: CASSDGQGASHQPQHF. CDR3 sequence (DNA): TGCGCCAGCAGCGACGGACAGGGGGCTTCACATCAGCCCCAGCATTTT.

J is TRBJ2-2 and V is TRBV19, with 12 bases lining up with TRBD2. Trimming cost V 4 bases and J 1 base; bases outside gene matches: 7. The CDR3 runs to 18 residues. Looked up from germline, CDR1 is LNHDA and CDR2 is SQIVND (reference sequence). CDR3 region: CASSNPQTSGRNTGELFF. The CDR3, as DNA: TGTGCCAGTAGTAACCCGCAGACTAGCGGGAGGAACACCGGGGAGCTGTTTTTT.

The J gene is TRBJ2-1, the V gene TRBV2, with D perhaps TRBD2 (5 bases). Trimming removed 0 bases from V and 10 bases from J, with 13 bases in between. Germline V gene data show CDR1 as SNHLY and CDR2 as FYNNEI. The CDR3 has 14 residues. As DNA, the CDR3 is TGTGCCAGCAGTGAAGCAGGGCGGGTAAACGAGCAGTTCTTC. This gives the protein CASSEAGRVNEQFF.